A single sample gave rise to the 4 T cell receptor beta chains below, sequenced in a study of identical twins (dated by TCRdb to 2015 to 2016). The library was produced with 5' RACE. These reads were obtained on an Illumina HiSeq 2000. TCRdb redid the processing of the public reads, applying fastp at Q25 and MiXCR, and retained in-frame beta chains. Entries are consolidated by CDR3 protein sequence, retaining the most common genes and DNA. The table for this sample lists 500,000 to 650,000 distinct CDR3 sequences; under 8.5% of them were counted only once. Of the sample, around 1.6% is held by the ten largest clones. These records were also assigned to another study, of yellow fever vaccine responses in identical twins.

The sequenced sample consisted of PBMCs. These TCRs come from a woman under 30 in good health.

The gene calls are TRBV20-1 and TRBJ2-1; D unclear. The germline CDR1 and CDR2 sequences are DFQATT and SNEGSKA (reference sequence). The CDR3 runs 10 residues. The V end was cut by 7 bases, the J end by 6 bases, with 7 bases between. The CDR3 region has the DNA TGCAGTGTACCTAGCAATGAGCAGTTCTTC. It is translated as CSVPSNEQFF.

V and J are TRBV9 and TRBJ2-2; 10 bases line up with TRBD1. Germline values: CDR1 SGDLS, CDR2 YYNGEE. There are 16 residues in the CDR3. V shed 2 bases, J shed 6 bases, and the junction held 7 bases outside the gene matches. CDR3 sequence reads: CASSVRGTGASGELFF. The CDR3 DNA reads as TGTGCCAGCAGCGTCCGCGGGACAGGGGCCTCCGGGGAGCTGTTTTTT.

This clonotype was counted at least ten times. The gene calls are TRBV12-3 or TRBV12-4 and TRBJ2-1; TRBD2 might be the D (5 bases). CDR3 length: 13 amino acids. The V end lost 2 bases, the J end lost 9 bases, and 11 bases lay between the germline ends. CDR3 amino acids: CASSLSQRGEQFF. The CDR3 nucleotides are TGTGCCAGCAGTTTATCGCAACGGGGTGAGCAGTTCTTC.

A few counts support this clonotype. The V and J genes are TRBV10-3 and TRBJ1-2; 10 bases map to TRBD1. With 5 bases clipped from V and 3 bases from J, the junction kept 15 bases outside the gene matches. CDR3 size: 18 residues. The V gene's germline CDR1 is ENHRY and CDR2 SYGVKD. As DNA, the CDR3 is TGTGCCATCAGTCCCCCAGCGGGACAGGGGTTAATTGACTATGGCTACACCTTC. The encoded protein is CAISPPAGQGLIDYGYTF.